Listed below are T cell receptor beta chains from one sample, sequenced in a study of blood T cell repertoires in COVID-19. Profiling relied on immunoSEQ multiplex PCR, and the TCRdb table lists in-frame clones only, not all of them. The data contain 90,000 to 120,000 clones, roughly 84% of them singletons. Sequences were obtained from peripheral blood. The receptors shown here come from a human donor in a cohort sampled during active COVID-19. Both conserved end residues are part of each CDR3. A D gene is named only where the DNA matches it firmly. Clone size is shown for a subset of rows, as once, few, many or a class of expanded clone.

v_call	clone_size	j_call	d_call	cdr3_nt	cdr3_aa
TRBV4-3	once	TRBJ2-7	TRBD2	TGCGCCAGCAGCCAGGGCGGACTAGCGGCGACCTACGAGCAGTACTTC	CASSQGGLAATYEQYF
TRBV19	-	TRBJ1-2	TRBD1	TGTGCCAGTAGTGACCCCGGGACAGTTCCTTTCTTC	CASSDPGTVPFF
TRBV5-4	-	TRBJ1-1	TRBD1	TGTGCCAGCAGCTCACCGGGACAGGGAAGGATGAACACTGAAGCTTTCTTT	CASSSPGQGRMNTEAFF
TRBV7-9	once	TRBJ2-5	TRBD1	TGTGCCAGCAGCTCTATTCCGGGACAGGGGACCGAGACCCAGTACTTC	CASSSIPGQGTETQYF
TRBV24-1	-	TRBJ2-2	TRBD1	TGTGCCACCAGTGATGAGGGGGCGTCGGGCACCGGGGAGCTGTTTTTT	CATSDEGASGTGELFF
TRBV5-4	-	TRBJ1-5	-	TGTGCCAGCAGCTTGTTTGGAGAGGACAAAAAGCATTTT	CASSLFGEDKKHF
TRBV4-3	-	TRBJ1-2	-	TGCGCCAGCAGCCAGGGCAGAGGGAGGGAGGGTACTAACTATGGCTACACCTTC	CASSQGRGREGTNYGYTF
TRBV23-1	-	TRBJ2-1	TRBD2	TGCGCCAGTATCCAGCGGGAGTTCAATGAGCAGTTCTTC	CASIQREFNEQFF
TRBV9	-	TRBJ1-3	-	TGTGCCAGCAGCGTAGATGCACAGGGTGGTGGAAACACCATATATTTT	CASSVDAQGGGNTIYF
TRBV3-1/TRBV3-2	-	TRBJ1-5	TRBD1	TGTGCCAGCAGCGACGACCGGGACAGGGGCAATCAGCCCCAGCATTTT	CASSDDRDRGNQPQHF
TRBV24-1	-	TRBJ2-1	-	TGTGCCACCAGTGATTTCCCTTTCGATGAGCAGTTCTTC	CATSDFPFDEQFF
TRBV15	-	TRBJ1-4	-	TGTGCCACCAGCAGAGACCCCGGCGGGACCCGGGTGTTTTTT	CATSRDPGGTRVFF
TRBV6-5	-	TRBJ2-4	-	TGTGCCAGCGGCCGGGACACAAAGTACTTC	CASGRDTKYF
TRBV27	-	TRBJ2-7	-	TGTGCCAGCAGTTCCTGGGGCAGGGGAAGAGGTAGTTACGAGCAGTACTTC	CASSSWGRGRGSYEQYF
TRBV7-2	-	TRBJ2-3	TRBD2	TGTGCCAGCAGCTTATATACGGGAGGACCAGATACGCAGTATTTT	CASSLYTGGPDTQYF
TRBV28	-	TRBJ2-5	-	TGTGCCAGCAGTTTGGCCCAGGGTCGGTCGGAGACCCAGTACTTC	CASSLAQGRSETQYF
TRBV7-2	-	TRBJ2-1	TRBD2	TGTGCCAGCAGCTTAGCGCATCTAGCGGGAGCCAATGAGCAGTTCTTC	CASSLAHLAGANEQFF
TRBV9	-	TRBJ1-5	TRBD1	TGTGCCAGCAGCTCGGGACAGCCCAATCAGCCCCAGCATTTT	CASSSGQPNQPQHF
TRBV4-3	-	TRBJ2-7	-	TGCGCCAGCAGCCAAGATTGGCGGGGTTGGTACGAGCAGTACTTC	CASSQDWRGWYEQYF
TRBV9	-	TRBJ1-1	-	TGTGCCAGCAGCGTACTGTCCCTGAACACTGAAGCTTTCTTT	CASSVLSLNTEAFF
TRBV2	-	TRBJ2-7	-	TGTGCCAGCAGGACAACACCCTACGAGCAGTACTTC	CASRTTPYEQYF
TRBV6-5	-	TRBJ2-1	TRBD1	TGTGCCAGCAGTCGTGGGACAGGGCACAATGAGCAGTTCTTC	CASSRGTGHNEQFF
TRBV3-1/TRBV3-2	-	TRBJ2-2	TRBD2	TGTGCCAGCAGCCAAGGGGCGGGAGGGAGCACCGGGGAGCTGTTTTTT	CASSQGAGGSTGELFF
TRBV4-1	-	TRBJ2-2	TRBD1	TGCGCCAGCAGATGGACAGGGGGTAACACCGGGGAGCTGTTTTTT	CASRWTGGNTGELFF
TRBV12-3/TRBV12-4	-	TRBJ2-3	-	TGTGCCAGCGCTCCCTTTGGGGGGGCAAGGTATTTT	CASAPFGGARYF